This T cell receptor (beta chain) was sequenced for a study of OX40 agonist ivuxolimab in advanced cancers. Study outcomes and limitations: Expanded peripheral T-cell antigen specificity went undetermined.

The method was immunoSEQ multiplex PCR; TCRdb's version includes in-frame clones alone and lacks a portion of them. Of under 85,000 clones in the sample, 86% were seen once. A word on this clone: What it binds is not known.

CDR3 length: 15 residues. Trimming pared 1 base from V and 2 bases from J, leaving 12 bases between. Germline CDR1 reads SGDLS; CDR2 reads YYNGEE. The chain has TRBV9 and TRBJ2-5; D uncertain. This TCR was recovered from an adult with an advanced solid tumor such as melanoma, head and neck, liver or kidney cancer. Sequencing used CD4+ or CD8+ T cells sorted from blood, obtained in a trial of the OX40 agonist ivuxolimab. DNA of the CDR3: TGTGCCAGCAGCGTACTCCCCCTGGGGCAAGAGACCCAGTACTTC. The encoded protein is CASSVLPLGQETQYF.